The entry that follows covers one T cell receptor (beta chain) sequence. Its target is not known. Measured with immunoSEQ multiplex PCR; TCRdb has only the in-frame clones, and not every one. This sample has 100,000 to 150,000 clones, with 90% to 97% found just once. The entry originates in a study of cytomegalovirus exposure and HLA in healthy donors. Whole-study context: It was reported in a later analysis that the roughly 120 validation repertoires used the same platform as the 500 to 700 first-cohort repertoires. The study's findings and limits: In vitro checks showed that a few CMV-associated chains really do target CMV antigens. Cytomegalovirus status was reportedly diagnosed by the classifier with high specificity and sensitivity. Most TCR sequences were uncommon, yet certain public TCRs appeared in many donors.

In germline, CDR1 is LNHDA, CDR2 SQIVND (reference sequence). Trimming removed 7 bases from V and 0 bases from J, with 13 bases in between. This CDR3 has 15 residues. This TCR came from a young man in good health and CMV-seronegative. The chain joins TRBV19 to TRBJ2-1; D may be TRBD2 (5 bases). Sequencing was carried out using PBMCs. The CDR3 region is CASKEGSSSYNEQFF. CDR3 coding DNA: TGTGCCAGTAAAGAGGGTTCCAGCTCCTACAATGAGCAGTTCTTC.